These 25 T cell receptor beta chains were all obtained from the same sample, sequenced in a study of blood T cells in healthy people across ages (dated by TCRdb to the mid-2010s). Library preparation used 5' RACE. These reads were obtained on an Illumina HiSeq 2500. A second PCR of 7 to 11 cycles was run with a J-beta primer mix and a sample-barcoded 5' primer. TCRdb applied fastp at Q25 and MiXCR to the public reads, then kept only in-frame beta chains. Rows merge per CDR3 protein into single entries with the most common DNA and genes. A total of hundreds of thousands of distinct CDR3 sequences appear in this sample, approximately 25% of them only once. The biggest ten clones account for just over 8.5% of the sample. These data were also filed under a second study, of T cells of mothers and their children.

Sequencing was done on a sample of blood. The receptor source for this set is a boy aged 5-17 years in good health.

This sequence joins TRBV9 and TRBJ1-5; D unclear. Germline-derived CDR1 and CDR2 are SGDLS and YYNGEE. The CDR3 extends over 17 amino acids. The V end lost 3 bases, the J end lost 4 bases, and 20 bases lay between the germline ends. The CDR3 nucleotides read TGTGCCAGCAGCGAATACGACACGGCCTGGGGAAATCAGCCCCAGCATTTT. Protein product: CASSEYDTAWGNQPQHF.

For this clonotype: This may be a read error: a much more frequent sequence differs by one nucleotide. The conserved closing phenylalanine or tryptophan is absent in this CDR3, likely reflecting a read error. The chain links TRBV24-1 to TRBJ2-3, with 7 bases fitting TRBD1. The CDR3 spans 16 residues. Trimming removed 4 bases from V and 2 bases from J; junction bases left unmatched: 8. Germline V CDR1 and CDR2: KGHDR, SFDVKD. CDR3 DNA sequence: TGTGCCACCAGTGACCCACAGGGGCCCCACACAGATACGCAGTATTTG. Its protein product is CATSDPQGPHTDTQYL.

This chain connects TRBV29-1 to TRBJ2-2; D is unclear. The CDR3 covers 13 residues. V lost 1 base, J lost 3 bases, and 6 bases lay in between. Germline-derived CDR1 and CDR2 are SQVTM and ANQGSEA. Here the CDR3 DNA reads TGCAGCGTTGAAGCCACCCACACCGGGGAGCTGTTTTTT. It translates to CSVEATHTGELFF.

This clonotype was seen a few times. The conserved phenylalanine or tryptophan is not found at the CDR3 terminus, so this likely reflects a read error. This chain uses TRBV9 with TRBJ2-7; the match to TRBD2 covers 7 bases. Germline lookup yields CDR1 SGDLS and CDR2 YYNGEE. V shed 2 bases, J shed 0 bases, and the junction held 2 bases outside the gene matches. The CDR3 consists of 14 residues. CDR3 loop: CASSVSGFSYEQYS. The CDR3 DNA sequence: TGTGCCAGCAGCGTTAGCGGGTTCTCCTACGAGCAGTACTCC.

The table lists this clonotype with a few counts. This chain links TRBV20-1 with TRBJ2-5; D gene ambiguous. The end of the DNA aligns better with TRBJ2-7, so the J call may be wrong. The CDR3 loop spans 12 amino acids. In germline, CDR1 is DFQATT, CDR2 SNEGSKA (reference sequence). CDR3 protein: CSTNDMTYEQYF. CDR3 bases: TGCAGTACTAACGATATGACCTACGAGCAGTACTTC.

The table lists this clonotype with a few counts. The V gene is TRBV20-1, the J gene TRBJ2-5; the D call may be TRBD1 or TRBD2 (5 bases each). TRBJ2-7 matches the DNA end more closely, so the J call is doubtful. The germline V gene encodes CDR1 DFQATT and CDR2 SNEGSKA (reference sequence). The CDR3 totals 14 residues. CDR3 loop: CSARDLGPSYEQYF. The CDR3, as DNA: TGCAGTGCTAGAGATCTGGGACCGTCCTACGAGCAGTACTTC.

The chain combines TRBV7-9 with TRBJ2-5; TRBD2 matches at 8 bases. Matching the DNA end better, TRBJ2-1 makes the J call doubtful. There are 16 residues in the CDR3. Germline values: CDR1 SEHNR, CDR2 FQNEAQ (reference sequence). In DNA, the CDR3 is TGTGCCAGCAGCTCTAGACTAGCGACGTTGGAGAATGAGCAGTTCTTC. Its protein product is CASSSRLATLENEQFF.

This clonotype occurred a few times. The V and J genes are TRBV7-2 and TRBJ2-5, with D perhaps matching TRBD2 (5 bases). In germline, CDR1 is SGHTA, CDR2 FQGNSA. CDR3 length: 14 residues. V was cut by 5 bases and J by 5 bases, with 15 bases left in between. The CDR3: CASSHNLREETQYF. The CDR3 DNA sequence: TGTGCCAGCAGCCACAACCTGAGGGAGGAGACCCAGTACTTC. Full variable domain (remainder filled in from reference TRBV7-2 and TRBJ2-5): GAGVSQSPSNKVTEKGKDVELRCDPISGHTALYWYRQSLGQGLEFLIYFQGNSAPDKSGLPSDRFSAERTGGSVSTLTIQRTQQEDSAVYLCASSHNLREETQYFGPGTRLLVL.

This clonotype showed up just a few times. The rearrangement uses TRBV7-6 and TRBJ1-4; 9 positions agree with TRBD1. Germline V gene sequence: CDR1 SGHVS, CDR2 FNYEAQ. CDR3 length: 14 residues. After removal of 4 bases from V and 6 bases from J, the junction contained 3 bases not matched to a gene. CDR3 in amino acids: CASSSRTGDEKLFF. CDR3 sequence (DNA): TGTGCCAGCAGCTCCCGGACAGGGGATGAAAAACTGTTTTTT.

The chain links TRBV29-1 to TRBJ2-7; 7 bases map to TRBD1. The CDR3 is 16 amino acids. Losses at the gene ends were 6 bases for V and 0 bases for J; bases not matched to a gene: 14. CDR1 SQVTM and CDR2 ANQGSEA come from the germline V gene. Written as DNA, the CDR3 is TGCAGCGTCGTGACCGAGGACAGGTTTCTCTCCTACGAGCAGTACTTC. Amino acid sequence: CSVVTEDRFLSYEQYF.

The V and J genes are TRBV10-3 and TRBJ1-4, with D possibly TRBD1 on 6 matching bases. The V end lost 10 bases, the J end lost 6 bases, and 12 bases lay between the germline ends. Germline loops: CDR1 ENHRY, CDR2 SYGVKD. This CDR3 has 12 amino acids. The CDR3 DNA sequence: TGTGCCACTTCAGGGGAAGATGAAAAACTGTTTTTT. Encoded protein: CATSGEDEKLFF.

This clonotype was seen more than once but under ten times. V usage is TRBV30 and J usage is TRBJ2-6, with D perhaps matching TRBD1 or TRBD2 (6 bases each). Trimming stripped 2 bases from V and 2 bases from J, with 13 bases between. Germline lookup yields CDR1 GTSNPN and CDR2 SVGIG (reference sequence). The CDR3 has 16 residues. CDR3 sequence: CAWSMAGEAGANVLTF. CDR3 sequence (DNA): TGTGCCTGGAGTATGGCAGGGGAGGCTGGGGCCAACGTCCTGACTTTC.

This clonotype was detected ten times or more. This chain joins TRBV2 and TRBJ2-5; D not resolved. Per the germline V gene, CDR1 is SNHLY and CDR2 is FYNNEI. Between the trimmed V and J ends, which lost 1 base and 6 bases, there was a span of 0 bases. The CDR3 length is 10 residues. The CDR3 DNA reads as TGTGCCAGCAGTGAAGAGACCCAGTACTTC. Protein product: CASSEETQYF.

The gene calls are TRBV3-1 and TRBJ2-5, with D possibly being TRBD1 (6 bases). This CDR3 comprises 16 residues. Germline CDR1 and CDR2: LGHDT and YNNKEL (reference sequence). Trimming pared 3 bases from V and 1 base from J, leaving 15 bases between. The CDR3 bases are TGTGCCAGCAGCCATACTGGCAGGGGTTTCCAAGAGACCCAGTACTTC. Protein sequence: CASSHTGRGFQETQYF.

Details on this clonotype: An end of the junction differs from the germline gene, which may be a read error. This chain uses TRBV7-9 with TRBJ1-1; the D is unclear. Per germline, CDR1 SEHNR and CDR2 FQNEAQ (reference sequence). The CDR3 covers 13 residues. The CDR3 loop is CASSSHPNTEAFF. As DNA, the CDR3 is TGTGCCAGCAGCAGCCATCCGAACACTGAAGCCTTCTTT.

This clonotype was recorded a few times. This chain joins TRBV4-3 and TRBJ2-7; perhaps TRBD2 as D (6 bases). The germline V and J ends were trimmed by 0 bases and 3 bases, with 12 bases remaining between them. Germline CDR1 reads LGHNA; CDR2 reads YSLEER. There are 15 residues in the CDR3. CDR3 DNA: TGCGCCAGCAGCCAAGATCGGGGTAGCGGCTACGAGCAGTACTTC. Encoded protein: CASSQDRGSGYEQYF.

This chain uses TRBV7-2 with TRBJ2-2; D may match TRBD1 or TRBD2 (5 bases each). CDR1 SGHTA and CDR2 FQGNSA come from the germline V gene. Trimming shortened V by 1 base and J by 6 bases, and 9 bases separated the two germline ends. This CDR3 spans 14 amino acids. This CDR3 is CASSLVGVPGELFF. The CDR3 nucleotides are TGTGCCAGCAGCTTAGTGGGGGTCCCCGGGGAGCTGTTTTTT. The full variable domain, rest sourced from reference TRBV7-2 and TRBJ2-2, is GAGVSQSPSNKVTEKGKDVELRCDPISGHTALYWYRQSLGQGLEFLIYFQGNSAPDKSGLPSDRFSAERTGGSVSTLTIQRTQQEDSAVYLCASSLVGVPGELFFGEGSRLTVL.

A few counts support this clonotype. J is TRBJ1-5 and V is TRBV12-3 or TRBV12-4, with 9 bases lining up with TRBD1. CDR3 length: 15 residues. V shed 6 bases and J 6 bases; nucleotides not matched to a gene: 9. The CDR3 nucleotides are TGTGCCAGCAGCCCAAGGGGACAGGGTTCTCAGCCCCAGCATTTT. Protein product: CASSPRGQGSQPQHF.

This clonotype was picked up a small number of times. The chain combines TRBV10-3 with TRBJ2-5, with D possibly being TRBD1 or TRBD2 (5 bases each). The better agreement between TRBJ2-7 and the DNA end casts doubt on the J call. CDR1 is ENHRY and CDR2 is SYGVKD in the germline V gene. The CDR3 consists of 12 residues. CDR3 loop: CATTRGVDEQYF. In DNA form, the CDR3 reads TGTGCCACGACTCGGGGCGTTGACGAGCAGTACTTC.

The genes are TRBV2 and TRBJ1-5; 12 positions match TRBD1. CDR3 length: 14 amino acids. The V gene end was trimmed by 6 bases and the J gene end by 7 bases; junction bases not matched to a gene: 4. Looked up from germline, CDR1 is SNHLY and CDR2 is FYNNEI. The CDR3 here is CASRGTGGGQPQHF. In nucleotides, the CDR3 is TGTGCCAGCAGGGGGACAGGGGGCGGCCAGCCCCAGCATTTT.

A word on this clonotype: An end of the junction does not agree with germline; a read error may underlie this. CDR3 in amino acids: CVSSINRGGDTQYF. The CDR3 nucleotides are TGTGTCAGCAGCATAAACAGGGGGGGAGATACGCAGTATTTT. The gene calls are TRBV7-9 and TRBJ2-3; D is possibly TRBD1 (8 bases). Germline CDR1 and CDR2: SEHNR and FQNEAQ (reference sequence). The CDR3 has 14 amino acids.

The rearrangement uses TRBV4-1 and TRBJ2-6; weak D call: TRBD1 (5 bases). Trimming took off 3 bases at V and 0 bases at J, with 6 bases between the two ends. The germline CDR1 and CDR2 sequences are MGHRA and YSYEKL. There are 15 residues in the CDR3. This CDR3 reads CASSHQGSGANVLTF. The CDR3 coding sequence is TGCGCCAGCAGCCATCAGGGCTCTGGGGCCAACGTCCTGACTTTC.

This clonotype was counted a few times. The CDR3 sequence: CSASQGRWEDEKLFF. In DNA form, the CDR3 reads TGCAGTGCTAGTCAGGGACGGTGGGAGGATGAAAAACTGTTTTTT. This chain links TRBV20-1 with TRBJ1-4; a weak D match, TRBD1 (5 bases). Germline CDR1 and CDR2: DFQATT and SNEGSKA (reference sequence). The CDR3 has 15 amino acids. Trimming took 3 bases from V and 6 from J, leaving 17 bases between them.

This sequence joins TRBV7-2 and TRBJ2-6; no definite D call. V was cut by 4 bases and J by 14 bases, with 15 bases left in between. The CDR3 is 13 residues long. Germline assignment: CDR1 SGHTA and CDR2 FQGNSA. The CDR3 DNA is TGTGCCAGCAGCTCCGACAACCGCATGATCCTGACTTTC. It codes for CASSSDNRMILTF.

This clonotype turned up a few times. The CDR3 DNA reads as TGTGCCAGCAGTGTACAGGGGGGAGTGATCACGGGAGGCTACACCTTC. This encodes CASSVQGGVITGGYTF. The J gene is TRBJ1-2, the V gene TRBV12-3 or TRBV12-4; 8 nucleotides match TRBD1. J gave up 8 bases and V 5 bases, and 16 bases lay outside the gene matches. The CDR3 is 16 amino acids.